A selection of T cell receptor beta chains follows, all from one sample in a study of cytomegalovirus exposure and HLA in healthy donors. TCRdb's table, derived via immunoSEQ multiplex PCR, lists solely in-frame clones and lacks some. Among 55,000 to 70,000 clones listed, about three quarters were seen once. Sequencing used PBMCs. These receptors all come from a male donor in good health and CMV-seropositive. The CDR3 runs from the conserved cysteine through the conserved F or W. The D gene is left open where the match is weak. Not every row has a clone size; where given, it reads once, few, many or a size class.

CDR3: CASSQDRETQYF
DNA: TGTGCCAGCAGCCAAGATCGGGAGACCCAGTACTTC
V: TRBV4-2
J: TRBJ2-5
size: .
D: .

CDR3: CASSPGRGSYEQYF
DNA: TGTGCCAGCAGCCCCGGGAGAGGCTCCTACGAGCAGTACTTC
V: TRBV7-9
J: TRBJ2-7
size: .
D: .

CDR3: CAWSESLGQGEEKLFF
DNA: TGTGCCTGGAGCGAGAGCCTGGGACAGGGAGAGGAAAAACTGTTTTTT
V: TRBV30
J: TRBJ1-4
size: .
D: TRBD1

CDR3: CASSQDTSRDEQFF
DNA: TGCGCCAGCAGCCAAGATACCAGCCGGGATGAGCAGTTCTTC
V: TRBV4-1
J: TRBJ2-1
size: .
D: .

CDR3: CASSLRGIYEQYF
DNA: TGTGCCAGCAGCTTGAGAGGGATCTACGAGCAGTACTTC
V: TRBV5-6
J: TRBJ2-7
size: .
D: .

CDR3: CASSSLRDSTYEQYF
DNA: TGTGCCAGCAGCTCCCTCCGGGACAGTACCTACGAGCAGTACTTC
V: TRBV11-2
J: TRBJ2-7
size: .
D: TRBD1

CDR3: CASSARTGYHQPQHF
DNA: TGTGCCAGCAGTGCTAGGACAGGTTACCATCAGCCCCAGCATTTT
V: TRBV6-1
J: TRBJ1-5
size: .
D: TRBD1

CDR3: CASIRGGFGEQYF
DNA: TGTGCCAGCATACGGGGGGGCTTTGGCGAGCAGTACTTC
V: TRBV6-1
J: TRBJ2-7
size: few
D: TRBD2

CDR3: CASSFGGAQRQPQHF
DNA: TGTGCCAGCAGCTTCGGAGGGGCTCAACGTCAGCCCCAGCATTTT
V: TRBV13
J: TRBJ1-5
size: few
D: .

CDR3: CASSSRGEVYEQYF
DNA: TGTGCCAGCAGCTCCCGAGGGGAGGTCTACGAGCAGTACTTC
V: TRBV7-2
J: TRBJ2-7
size: .
D: .

CDR3: CASSLVVSGTLHF
DNA: TGTGCCAGCAGCTTGGTGGTCAGCGGCACCCTCCACTTT
V: TRBV5-4
J: TRBJ1-6
size: .
D: .

CDR3: CASMRQAGSISYEQYF
DNA: TGTGCCAGCATGAGGCAAGCGGGGAGTATAAGCTACGAGCAGTACTTC
V: TRBV7-8
J: TRBJ2-7
size: .
D: TRBD2

CDR3: CASSLQGGNQPQHF
DNA: TGTGCCAGCAGCCTACAGGGTGGCAATCAGCCCCAGCATTTT
V: TRBV11-2
J: TRBJ1-5
size: .
D: .

CDR3: CASSGAGGSEKLFF
DNA: TGCGCCAGCAGCGGGGCAGGGGGTAGTGAAAAACTGTTTTTT
V: TRBV5-1
J: TRBJ1-4
size: .
D: TRBD1

CDR3: CASSQGTSGGITDTQYF
DNA: TGTGCCAGCAGCCAAGGGACTAGCGGGGGCATCACAGATACGCAGTATTTT
V: TRBV7-9
J: TRBJ2-3
size: .
D: TRBD2

CDR3: CASRIGQGANTGELFF
DNA: TGTGCCAGCAGGATAGGGCAGGGGGCTAACACCGGGGAGCTGTTTTTT
V: TRBV9
J: TRBJ2-2
size: once
D: TRBD1

CDR3: CASSAGLAGGSRTDTQYF
DNA: TGTGCCAGCAGCGCGGGACTAGCGGGGGGTTCCCGCACAGATACGCAGTATTTT
V: TRBV6-4
J: TRBJ2-3
size: .
D: TRBD2

CDR3: CASSLGENQETQYF
DNA: TGTGCCAGCAGCTTAGGCGAAAACCAAGAGACCCAGTACTTC
V: TRBV7-9
J: TRBJ2-5
size: .
D: .

CDR3: CASSLEAREEVYNEQFF
DNA: TGTGCCAGCAGCTTGGAGGCCAGGGAGGAGGTTTACAATGAGCAGTTCTTC
V: TRBV5-6
J: TRBJ2-1
size: .
D: .

CDR3: CASSQEAKAFF
DNA: TGTGCCAGCAGCCAAGAGGCAAAAGCTTTCTTT
V: TRBV4-2
J: TRBJ1-1
size: .
D: .

CDR3: CSVTGSHYGYTF
DNA: TGCAGCGTCACGGGTAGCCACTATGGCTACACCTTC
V: TRBV29-1
J: TRBJ1-2
size: .
D: .

CDR3: CASSNQRTGGSPLHF
DNA: TGTGCCAGCAGTAACCAGCGGACAGGGGGATCACCCCTCCACTTT
V: TRBV6-6
J: TRBJ1-6
size: .
D: TRBD1

CDR3: CASSPDGTGGNGYTF
DNA: TGTGCCAGCAGCCCGGATGGGACAGGTGGGAATGGCTACACCTTC
V: TRBV7-2
J: TRBJ1-2
size: .
D: TRBD1

CDR3: CASSTTNRLGTDTQYF
DNA: TGTGCCAGCAGCACCACTAACAGACTAGGCACAGATACGCAGTATTTT
V: TRBV4-2
J: TRBJ2-3
size: .
D: .

CDR3: CASSTVRQGTAEQYF
DNA: TGTGCCAGCAGCACCGTCCGACAGGGTACGGCCGAGCAGTACTTC
V: TRBV11-2
J: TRBJ2-7
size: .
D: TRBD1

CDR3: CATIRDSLRYPYNEQFF
DNA: TGTGCCACCATCAGAGATAGCTTGAGGTACCCCTACAATGAGCAGTTCTTC
V: TRBV15
J: TRBJ2-1
size: .
D: .

CDR3: CASSGTGTGFGGYTF
DNA: TGTGCCAGCAGCGGTACAGGGACGGGGTTTGGGGGCTACACCTTC
V: TRBV6-5
J: TRBJ1-2
size: .
D: .

CDR3: CASSPQGSTNTEAFF
DNA: TGTGCCAGCTCACCCCAGGGATCAACGAACACTGAAGCTTTCTTT
V: TRBV18
J: TRBJ1-1
size: .
D: .

CDR3: CASSLGLGGDTQYF
DNA: TGTGCCAGCAGCTTGGGACTAGGGGGGGATACGCAGTATTTT
V: TRBV9
J: TRBJ2-3
size: .
D: TRBD2

CDR3: CASSLTLQAPLHF
DNA: TGTGCCAGCAGCTTAACTCTCCAGGCACCCCTCCACTTT
V: TRBV7-2
J: TRBJ1-6
size: .
D: .

CDR3: CSVAPGTSGAKNIQYF
DNA: TGCAGCGTTGCCCCTGGGACTAGCGGGGCCAAAAACATTCAGTACTTC
V: TRBV29-1
J: TRBJ2-4
size: .
D: TRBD2

CDR3: CASSLAGKRGGGDEQFF
DNA: TGCGCCAGCAGCTTGGCCGGAAAGCGGGGAGGTGGGGATGAGCAGTTCTTC
V: TRBV5-1
J: TRBJ2-1
size: .
D: TRBD2

CDR3: CASSVGGRNTGELFF
DNA: TGTGCCAGCAGCGTAGGAGGGAGAAACACCGGGGAGCTGTTTTTT
V: TRBV9
J: TRBJ2-2
size: .
D: .

CDR3: CASSVHRGLFDSPLHF
DNA: TGTGCCAGCAGCGTACACAGGGGGCTATTTGATTCACCCCTCCACTTT
V: TRBV7-2
J: TRBJ1-6
size: .
D: TRBD1

CDR3: CASGKVDRAWLPQHF
DNA: TGTGCCAGCGGAAAAGTGGACAGGGCCTGGCTGCCCCAGCATTTT
V: TRBV28
J: TRBJ1-5
size: .
D: TRBD1

CDR3: CASSARLTGEEQFF
DNA: TGTGCCAGCAGCGCAAGATTAACAGGGGAGGAGCAGTTCTTC
V: TRBV9
J: TRBJ2-1
size: .
D: TRBD1

CDR3: CASSQDLSGGADAETQYF
DNA: TGTGCCAGCAGCCAAGACCTTAGCGGGGGGGCCGATGCAGAGACCCAGTACTTC
V: TRBV4-2
J: TRBJ2-5
size: .
D: TRBD2

CDR3: CASSLGQGSQYF
DNA: TGTGCCAGCTCACTGGGACAGGGTAGCCAGTACTTC
V: TRBV18
J: TRBJ2-5
size: .
D: TRBD1